Listed here are 23 T cell receptor beta chains from one sample, sequenced in a study of cytomegalovirus exposure and HLA in healthy donors. Researchers ran the PCR with 60 Vbeta and 13 Jbeta primers. Some clones are missing from TCRdb's copy, which holds only in-frame ones; the method was immunoSEQ multiplex PCR. The sample has more than 50,000 clones; over 55% are singletons. What was sequenced was PBMCs. The receptor source for this set is a man in his forties in good health and CMV-seropositive.

This clone has more than one count but fewer than ten. The genes are TRBV6-5 and TRBJ2-2; TRBD1 matches at 7 bases. The germline gives CDR1 MNHEY, CDR2 SVGAGI. The V segment lost 3 bases and the J segment 7 bases; nucleotides outside the gene matches: 8. The CDR3 sequence is 15 residues long. The CDR3 bases are TGTGCCAGCAGTTATAAAGGGACAGTCGGCGGGGAGCTGTTTTTT. Translated: CASSYKGTVGGELFF.

The chain couples TRBV30 to TRBJ1-6; D is perhaps TRBD1 (6 bases). The CDR3 totals 11 residues. Trimming cost V 1 base and J 13 bases, with 8 bases left between them. Germline loops: CDR1 GTSNPN, CDR2 SVGIG (reference sequence). The CDR3 protein is CAWSAGAPLHF. The CDR3 coding sequence is TGTGCCTGGAGTGCAGGGGCTCCCCTCCACTTT.

The DNA for the CDR3 is TGTGCCAGCAGGCCTGACAGGGGTAATTCACCCCTCCACTTT. Protein: CASRPDRGNSPLHF. The chain is built from TRBV6-4 and TRBJ1-6, with 8 nucleotides matching TRBD1. Per the germline V gene, CDR1 is MRHNA and CDR2 is SNTAGT. The V and J ends lost 6 bases and 6 bases, in that order; junction bases with no gene match: 4. This CDR3 is built from 14 residues.

The rearrangement links TRBV7-8 to TRBJ1-2, with D possibly TRBD1 on 5 matching bases. Between the trimmed V and J ends, which lost 5 bases and 7 bases, there was a span of 17 bases. The CDR3 totals 14 residues. Germline V gene lookup returns CDR1 SGHVS and CDR2 FQNEAQ. CDR3: CASSQPPQGAGYTF. The CDR3 DNA sequence: TGTGCCAGCAGCCAGCCCCCGCAGGGTGCTGGCTACACCTTC.

The rearrangement joins TRBV9 to TRBJ2-7, with TRBD1 matching over 8 bases. Per germline, CDR1 SGDLS and CDR2 YYNGEE. The CDR3 has 15 residues. The V and J ends lost 3 bases and 6 bases, in that order; junction bases with no gene match: 11. CDR3 amino acids: CASSADRGGPLEQYF. CDR3 DNA: TGTGCCAGCAGCGCTGACAGGGGCGGCCCTCTCGAGCAGTACTTC.

This clone was observed a few times. In DNA, the CDR3 is TGTGCCAGCAGCTTATTTGGACAGGGAAGCAATCAGCCCCAGCATTTT. The encoded protein is CASSLFGQGSNQPQHF. The chain uses TRBV7-8 and TRBJ1-5, with 8 bases lining up with TRBD1. The CDR3 covers 16 residues. The trim removed 2 bases at V and 1 base at J, leaving 4 bases unmatched. Germline assignment: CDR1 SGHVS and CDR2 FQNEAQ.

The sample holds one count of this clone. V is TRBV6-5 and J is TRBJ2-5, with 7 bases aligning to TRBD1. The CDR3 has 14 amino acids. CDR1 and CDR2 (germline): MNHEY, SVGAGI. Trimming took 7 bases from V and 5 from J; bases not matched to a gene: 10. The CDR3 DNA sequence: TGTGCCAGCAAGCCAGACAGGGCAGGCGAGACCCAGTACTTC. It specifies CASKPDRAGETQYF.

The rearrangement joins TRBV5-1 to TRBJ2-5; 13 bases align to TRBD2. The CDR3 is made up of 17 amino acids. The germline CDR1 and CDR2 sequences are SGHRS and YFSETQ. J was trimmed by 5 bases and V by 3 bases; bases with no gene match: 10. The CDR3, as DNA: TGCGCCAGCAGCTCGCTGACTAGCGGGGGGTACGGTGAGACCCAGTACTTC. This translates into CASSSLTSGGYGETQYF.

The genes are TRBV5-4 and TRBJ2-2; 8 nucleotides agree with TRBD2. The length of the CDR3 is 16 residues. Germline values: CDR1 SGHNT, CDR2 YYREEE (reference sequence). Trimming took 7 bases from V and 5 from J; bases not matched to a gene: 13. The CDR3 region is CASSSSGGLKTGELFF. DNA for the CDR3: TGTGCCAGCTCTTCCAGCGGGGGATTAAAGACCGGGGAGCTGTTTTTT.

The V call is TRBV5-8, the J call TRBJ1-1; possible D gene TRBD1, 6 bases. Trimming took 4 bases from V and 5 from J, leaving 18 bases between them. CDR1 is SGHTS, CDR2 YDEGEE, per germline. The CDR3 is 15 residues long. The CDR3 DNA follows: TGTGCCAGCAGCCCCCTAGGGGCGAGGGGGACTGAAGCTTTCTTT. Residues: CASSPLGARGTEAFF.

This chain connects TRBV2 to TRBJ2-1; possible D gene TRBD1, 6 bases. V lost 5 bases and J 8 bases, leaving 13 bases between the germline ends. The CDR3 has 13 amino acids. CDR1 and CDR2 from the germline V gene are SNHLY and FYNNEI. In DNA, the CDR3 is TGTGCCAGCAGTAGGACAGTTGTCTATGAGCAGTTCTTC. Translating it yields CASSRTVVYEQFF.

The chain couples TRBV29-1 to TRBJ2-3; TRBD1 matches at 7 bases. Germline loops: CDR1 SQVTM, CDR2 ANQGSEA. The V and J ends lost 6 bases and 2 bases, in that order; junction bases with no gene match: 8. This CDR3 spans 14 amino acids. CDR3 sequence (DNA): TGCAGCGTCTCCAACAGGGGAATCACAGATACGCAGTATTTT. This sequence encodes CSVSNRGITDTQYF.

V usage is TRBV11-2 and J usage is TRBJ1-1, with D perhaps matching TRBD1 (6 bases). Between the trimmed V and J ends, which lost 8 bases and 0 bases, there was a span of 13 bases. The CDR3 length is 14 residues. Germline CDR1 is SGHAT and CDR2 is FQNNGV. The DNA of the CDR3 is TGTGCCAGCTCCCGGACAGATTTGAACACTGAAGCTTTCTTT. As protein: CASSRTDLNTEAFF.

This clone appeared a few times. The DNA for the CDR3 is TGCGCCAGCAGTGGGCCATCCTACGAGCAGTACTTC. Protein product: CASSGPSYEQYF. V and J are TRBV10-1 and TRBJ2-7, with D unresolved. This CDR3 contains 12 residues. Trimming stripped 4 bases from V and 1 base from J, with 5 bases between. Germline CDR1 is WNHNN and CDR2 is SYGVQD (reference sequence).

The chain uses TRBV7-3 and TRBJ2-2, with TRBD2 matching over 11 bases. J was trimmed by 7 bases and V by 5 bases; bases with no gene match: 6. Per the germline V gene, CDR1 is SGHTA and CDR2 is FQGTGA. The CDR3 runs 15 residues. The CDR3: CASSLSGGAVGELFF. The CDR3 DNA is TGTGCCAGCAGCCTTAGCGGGGGGGCTGTCGGGGAGCTGTTTTTT.

The chain carries TRBV10-1 and TRBJ2-1, with D maybe TRBD1 (7 bases). The germline CDR1 and CDR2 sequences are WNHNN and SYGVQD (reference sequence). Trimming removed 6 bases at V and 7 bases at J, with 22 bases between. CDR3 size: 16 residues. The CDR3 coding sequence is TGCGCCAGCAGCCCCCAGGGGGGAACCCAAGGGAATGAGCAGTTCTTC. This translates into CASSPQGGTQGNEQFF.

The rearrangement links TRBV4-1 to TRBJ1-2, with D perhaps matching TRBD1 (6 bases). Per the germline V gene, CDR1 is MGHRA and CDR2 is YSYEKL. CDR3 length equals 18 residues. V shed 0 bases and J shed 4 bases, with 21 bases lying between them. The CDR3 DNA is TGCGCCAGCAGCCAAGATTGGCCGGGGGGCCCCCCTCTCTATGGCTACACCTTC. Residues: CASSQDWPGGPPLYGYTF.

The genes are TRBV25-1 and TRBJ2-5; D remains unclear. CDR3 length: 16 residues. Deletions cut 1 base from V and 5 bases from J, with 17 bases between. Germline CDR1 reads MGHDK; CDR2 reads SYGVNS. CDR3 DNA: TGTGCCAGCAGTGAATTTTCAAGCGCTTCAAGCGAGACCCAGTACTTC. It encodes CASSEFSSASSETQYF.

The rearrangement links TRBV5-5 to TRBJ2-7, with D maybe TRBD1 (6 bases). This CDR3 contains 13 residues. The V end lost 4 bases, the J end lost 2 bases, and 10 bases lay between the germline ends. Looked up from germline, CDR1 is SGHKS and CDR2 is YYEKEE (reference sequence). CDR3 coding DNA: TGTGCCAGCAGCACAGGGATTGCCTACGAGCAGTACTTC. Translating it yields CASSTGIAYEQYF.

The chain uses TRBV30 and TRBJ1-6, with D perhaps matching TRBD1 (6 bases). Trimming removed 4 bases from V and 6 bases from J, with 13 bases in between. This CDR3 has 14 residues. Germline CDR1 reads GTSNPN; CDR2 reads SVGIG (reference sequence). This CDR3 is CAWKGDGINSPLHF. CDR3 bases: TGTGCCTGGAAGGGGGACGGGATTAATTCACCCCTCCACTTT. Full variable domain (remainder filled in from reference TRBV30 and TRBJ1-6): SQTIHQWPATLVQPVGSPLSLECTVEGTSNPNLYWYRQAAGRGLQLLFYSVGIGQISSEVPQNLSASRPQDRQFILSSKKLLLSDSGFYLCAWKGDGINSPLHFGNGTRLTVT.

The chain is built from TRBV29-1 and TRBJ2-1; 10 nucleotides align to TRBD2. Germline-derived CDR1 and CDR2 are SQVTM and ANQGSEA. The CDR3 extends over 16 amino acids. Trimming removed 1 base from V and 8 bases from J; junction bases left unmatched: 11. CDR3 DNA: TGCAGCGTTGAAGGGATAGCGGGGGGCCACGAGGATGAGCAGTTCTTC. Amino acids: CSVEGIAGGHEDEQFF.

The J gene is TRBJ1-1, the V gene TRBV30; 7 bases map to TRBD1. Germline V gene data show CDR1 as GTSNPN and CDR2 as SVGIG (reference sequence). V gave up 3 bases and J gave up 7 bases; unmatched junction bases: 8. This CDR3 contains 13 residues. CDR3 DNA: TGTGCCTGGAGCATATGGCAGGGGGATGAAGCTTTCTTT. It is translated as CAWSIWQGDEAFF.

V usage is TRBV19 and J usage is TRBJ1-2; TRBD1 might be the D (5 bases). The CDR3 runs 14 residues. V was cut by 5 bases and J by 4 bases, with 14 bases left in between. Germline values: CDR1 LNHDA, CDR2 SQIVND (reference sequence). CDR3 residues: CASSPSGGGYGYTF. The DNA for the CDR3 is TGTGCCAGTAGTCCGTCGGGGGGTGGCTATGGCTACACCTTC.